A single sample gave rise to the 22 T cell receptor beta chains below, sequenced in a study of blood T cell repertoires in COVID-19 (dated by TCRdb to 2019 to 2021). The method was the immunoSEQ multiplex PCR assay. TCRdb obtained this table from immuneACCESS and retained in-frame rearrangements with V and J assigned. These tables miss some clones; where compared with another copy, unresolved V genes account for less than half of the shortfall, and the remainder is unexplained. Present in this sample are almost 200,000 clones, around four fifths of which were seen just once. Of the sample, approximately 0.97% is held by the ten largest clones. Sequenced sample: peripheral blood. These TCRs come from a man between 60 and 70 years old with COVID-19, enrolled during active disease.

This chain joins TRBV11-2 and TRBJ2-7, with 7 bases matching TRBD1. Germline V gene data show CDR1 as SGHAT and CDR2 as FQNNGV. The CDR3 sequence is 15 residues long. J lost 1 base, V lost 6 bases, and 9 bases had no gene match. DNA for the CDR3: TGTGCCAGCAGAACCCCGGGACAGCGTTCCTACGAGCAGTACTTC. This codes for CASRTPGQRSYEQYF.

The rearrangement uses TRBV7-6 and TRBJ1-2, with 7 bases fitting TRBD1. CDR3 length: 12 residues. Germline V gene sequence: CDR1 SGHVS, CDR2 FNYEAQ. The J segment lost 4 bases and the V segment lost 5 bases, leaving 1 base of the junction unmatched. The CDR3 sequence: CASSGDSYGYTF. In DNA form, the CDR3 reads TGTGCCAGCAGCGGGGACAGCTATGGCTACACCTTC.

The V call is TRBV6-2 or TRBV6-3, the J call TRBJ2-5; D is possibly TRBD1 (6 bases). This CDR3 region has 15 residues. Germline assignment: CDR1 MNHEY and CDR2 SVGEGT. The V gene lost 6 bases and the J gene lost 5 bases, with 19 bases spanning the gap. CDR3 protein: CASSQFPGVTETQYF. As DNA, the CDR3 is TGTGCCAGCAGCCAATTCCCAGGGGTCACGGAGACCCAGTACTTC.

This chain uses TRBV19 with TRBJ1-2, with D hard to call. Trimming removed 4 bases from V and 8 bases from J, with 11 bases in between. This CDR3 has 12 amino acids. Germline lookup yields CDR1 LNHDA and CDR2 SQIVND (reference sequence). The CDR3 region is CASSNPQLGYTF. The CDR3, as DNA: TGTGCCAGTAGTAACCCCCAGTTAGGCTACACCTTC.

The gene calls are TRBV6-4 and TRBJ1-2; possible D gene TRBD1, 6 bases. The germline CDR1 and CDR2 sequences are MRHNA and SNTAGT. V shed 6 bases and J shed 2 bases, with 13 bases lying between them. This CDR3 spans 14 amino acids. CDR3 coding DNA: TGTGCCAGCAGCCCCGACAGGAGAAACTATGGCTACACCTTC. Its translation: CASSPDRRNYGYTF.

In this sample, this clone turned up once. V is TRBV30 and J is TRBJ2-1; D may be TRBD2 (7 bases). The germline V gene encodes CDR1 GTSNPN and CDR2 SVGIG (reference sequence). Trimming pared 2 bases from V and 1 base from J, leaving 12 bases between. The CDR3 consists of 15 residues. The CDR3 nucleotides are TGTGCCTGGAGTAAAGGGGGGGGATCCTACAATGAGCAGTTCTTC. It yields the protein CAWSKGGGSYNEQFF.

This clone was recorded only once. The gene calls are TRBV27 and TRBJ2-7; 7 bases agree with TRBD2. Unmatched junction bases numbered 19, after V lost 4 bases and J lost 4 bases. Looked up from germline, CDR1 is MNHEY and CDR2 is SMNVEV (reference sequence). The CDR3 has 18 residues. The CDR3 region is CASSSLPFYPAGPYEQYF. CDR3 in DNA: TGTGCCAGCAGTTCACTACCCTTCTATCCAGCGGGACCGTACGAGCAGTACTTC.

The V gene is TRBV4-2, the J gene TRBJ1-2, with unresolved D. The CDR3 spans 13 residues. The germline V gene has CDR1 LGHNA and CDR2 YNFKEQ. Trimming removed 0 bases from V and 6 bases from J, with 8 bases in between. CDR3 residues: CASSQESPNGYTF. CDR3 nucleotide sequence: TGTGCCAGCAGCCAAGAGTCGCCTAATGGCTACACCTTC.

This clone has just a few counts. The genes are TRBV19 and TRBJ1-5; no clear D gene. Per the germline V gene, CDR1 is LNHDA and CDR2 is SQIVND (reference sequence). The CDR3 has 13 residues. The germline V and J ends were trimmed by 6 bases and 0 bases, with 6 bases remaining between them. The CDR3 is CASSPVSNQPQHF. The CDR3 nucleotides read TGTGCCAGTAGCCCCGTTAGCAATCAGCCCCAGCATTTT.

This clone was observed a few times. This sequence joins TRBV5-4 and TRBJ1-1; 7 positions match TRBD1. The ends lost 6 bases at V and 6 bases at J; junction bases unmatched: 8. CDR1 and CDR2 from the germline V gene are SGHNT and YYREEE (reference sequence). This CDR3 has 13 residues. CDR3 loop: CASTFDTGAEAFF. CDR3 DNA sequence: TGTGCCAGCACCTTCGATACAGGGGCTGAAGCTTTCTTT.

About this clone: The same CDR3 is also encoded by other DNA sequences in this sample. The chain combines TRBV2 with TRBJ2-7; 11 nucleotides agree with TRBD1. The CDR3 is 14 amino acids. Germline CDR1 reads SNHLY; CDR2 reads FYNNEI. Germline trimming cut 5 bases from V and 3 bases from J; bases unmatched to any gene: 3. In DNA, the CDR3 is TGTGCCAGCAGTCGGGACAGGGGGAGCTACGAGCAGTACTTC. Translating gives CASSRDRGSYEQYF. Filled out from reference TRBV2 and TRBJ2-7, the complete variable domain reads EPEVTQTPSHQVTQMGQEVILRCVPISNHLYFYWYRQILGQKVEFLVSFYNNEISEKSEIFDDQFSVERPDGSNFTLKIRSTKLEDSAMYFCASSRDRGSYEQYFGPGTRLTVT.

This clone has more than one count but fewer than ten. The rearrangement joins TRBV5-6 to TRBJ1-1; 9 bases map to TRBD1. Germline V gene lookup returns CDR1 SGHDT and CDR2 YYEEEE. The CDR3 consists of 18 residues. V trimming: 5 bases; J trimming: 1 base; junction bases outside the gene matches: 15. The CDR3 sequence is CASRNEGTGRLENTEAFF. CDR3 in DNA: TGTGCCAGCAGGAACGAAGGGACAGGGAGGTTAGAGAACACTGAAGCTTTCTTT.

The chain is built from TRBV7-6 and TRBJ2-1, with 8 bases matching TRBD2. CDR1 and CDR2 from the germline V gene are SGHVS and FNYEAQ. The trim removed 4 bases at V and 7 bases at J, leaving 12 bases unmatched. CDR3 length: 16 residues. The CDR3 nucleotides read TGTGCCAGCAGCTCCTCAAGACTAGCGTATATGAATGAGCAGTTCTTC. It specifies CASSSSRLAYMNEQFF.

The V and J genes are TRBV29-1 and TRBJ1-3, with a weak D call TRBD1 (6 bases). The V end lost 7 bases, the J end lost 4 bases, and 11 bases lay between the germline ends. This CDR3 contains 12 residues. Germline CDR1 reads SQVTM; CDR2 reads ANQGSEA. The CDR3 sequence is CSAGQLGNTIYF. The CDR3 coding sequence is TGCAGCGCCGGACAGCTAGGAAACACCATATATTTT. The entire variable domain, with the rest obtained from reference TRBV29-1 and TRBJ1-3, is as follows: SAVISQKPSRDICQRGTSLTIQCQVDSQVTMMFWYRQQPGQSLTLIATANQGSEATYESGFVIDKFPISRPNLTFSTLTVSNMSPEDSSIYLCSAGQLGNTIYFGEGSWLTVV.

The chain carries TRBV27 and TRBJ2-6; TRBD2 might be the D (5 bases). CDR3 length equals 16 residues. Deletions cut 1 base from V and 2 bases from J, with 9 bases between. In germline, CDR1 is MNHEY, CDR2 SMNVEV (reference sequence). CDR3 nucleotides: TGTGCCAGCAGTTTATGGTCGGGGACTGGGGCCAACGTCCTGACTTTC. This encodes CASSLWSGTGANVLTF.

This clone has a handful of counts. The chain recombines TRBV3-1 (or the pseudogene TRBV3-2) with TRBJ2-7, with a tentative D call TRBD1 (6 bases). CDR3 size: 17 residues. The ends were cut back, 4 bases at V and 2 bases at J, with 21 bases in the middle. The germline V gene encodes CDR1 LGHDT and CDR2 YNNKEL (reference sequence). CDR3 bases: TGTGCCAGCAGCCGCGCCCCCGGGACAAATTACCCCTACGAGCAGTACTTC. This sequence encodes CASSRAPGTNYPYEQYF.

The V gene is TRBV2, the J gene TRBJ2-3; 7 bases agree with TRBD2. V dropped 8 bases and J dropped 7; count of bases not matched to a gene: 9. The germline gives CDR1 SNHLY, CDR2 FYNNEI. This CDR3 has 13 residues. The CDR3 sequence: CASLREKGNTQYF. In DNA, the CDR3 is TGTGCCAGCTTGCGGGAGAAGGGAAATACGCAGTATTTT.

This clone has only a few counts. The chain uses TRBV7-8 and TRBJ1-2; D gene ambiguous. V lost 4 bases and J 8 bases, leaving 11 bases between the germline ends. The CDR3 is 12 residues long. Germline lookup yields CDR1 SGHVS and CDR2 FQNEAQ. CDR3 amino acids: CASSSPPGGYTF. CDR3 sequence (DNA): TGTGCCAGCAGCTCGCCCCCAGGAGGCTACACCTTC.

The genes are TRBV30 and TRBJ1-5; possibly TRBD1 for D (6 bases). Germline values: CDR1 GTSNPN, CDR2 SVGIG (reference sequence). CDR3 length: 15 residues. V lost 4 bases, J lost 2 bases, and 15 bases lay in between. The CDR3 DNA reads as TGTGCCTGGACCCTAGGGGGAAATGGCAATCAGCCCCAGCATTTT. This codes for CAWTLGGNGNQPQHF. The full variable domain, its missing parts supplied by reference TRBV30 and TRBJ1-5, is SQTIHQWPATLVQPVGSPLSLECTVEGTSNPNLYWYRQAAGRGLQLLFYSVGIGQISSEVPQNLSASRPQDRQFILSSKKLLLSDSGFYLCAWTLGGNGNQPQHFGDGTRLSIL.

The chain carries TRBV11-2 and TRBJ1-1, with D uncertain. Germline assignment: CDR1 SGHAT and CDR2 FQNNGV. V lost 3 bases and J lost 6, with 8 bases in between. The CDR3 covers 12 residues. The CDR3 sequence is CASSLYRPEAFF. The CDR3 DNA follows: TGTGCCAGCAGCTTGTACAGACCTGAAGCTTTCTTT.

The V and J genes are TRBV18 and TRBJ1-2; D ambiguous. V was clipped by 2 bases and J by 3 bases, with 10 bases between them. The germline CDR1 and CDR2 sequences are KGHSH and LQKENI. The CDR3 contains 14 residues. The CDR3 bases are TGTGCCAGCTCACCAACAGAGTGGGACTATGGCTACACCTTC. Protein: CASSPTEWDYGYTF.

CDR3 DNA: TGTGCCCGCCTTCTTTCTCCGGGGACCGGGGGGGGCTACACCTTC. It yields the protein CARLLSPGTGGGYTF. The chain is built from TRBV6-5 and TRBJ1-2; D might be TRBD1 (5 bases). The V end was cut by 11 bases, the J end by 8 bases, with 27 bases between. Per germline, CDR1 MNHEY and CDR2 SVGAGI. This CDR3 region has 15 residues.